The present T cell receptor beta chain was sequenced within a study of T-cell memory formation after mild COVID-19. This CDR3 is 16 amino acids long. V was trimmed by 2 bases and J by 2 bases, leaving 15 bases between them. CDR1 and CDR2 (germline): SGHKS, YYEKEE (reference sequence). Study conclusions and caveats: Contracting clones localized mainly to CM and EM when CD4+ and mainly to EMRA when CD8+.

In TCRdb, the 5' RACE reads were re-called with MiXCR into one record per CDR3 protein. The repertoire includes some 340,000 distinct CDR3 sequences, over 10% of them detected once, and about a fifth sits in the top ten. About this clonotype: Its antigen is not known.

The sequence came from a man younger than 35 who had mild COVID-19 (a few samples of this study predate the infection). Cell type and time point are not known. Sequencing was done on a sample of PBMCs or a T cell subset sorted from them (not recorded which). The chain recombines TRBV5-5 with TRBJ2-3; D unclear. As DNA, the CDR3 is TGTGCCAGCAGCTTAACACTGACATTCCCCACAGATACGCAGTATTTT. Its translation: CASSLTLTFPTDTQYF.